Included here is one T cell receptor (beta chain) sequence, with context. This record comes from a study of blood T cell repertoires in COVID-19. In the study overall: The United States, Italy and Spain supplied acute and convalescent COVID-19 samples. PBMCs, B-cell-depleted T cells, or T cells provided the cDNA or gDNA that made up the material.

Methods used by the authors: Estimates of nucleated cell counts were drawn from the amplification of reference gene primers. Sequencing was performed with immunoSEQ multiplex PCR; in TCRdb, only in-frame clones are kept and a portion is missing. V and J calls and clone size follow that table, whereas D and trimming were derived from the DNA. Of some 210,000 clones listed, around four fifths are singletons. The V and J ends lost 0 bases and 7 bases respectively, with 12 bases between them. Per germline, CDR1 MNHEY and CDR2 SMNVEV (reference sequence). The CDR3 consists of 14 residues. The source of this sequence is a man aged 45 to 65 with active or convalescent COVID-19. The rearrangement joins TRBV27 to TRBJ1-2; a possible D gene is TRBD1 (5 bases). Sequencing input: peripheral blood. The CDR3, as DNA: TGTGCCAGCAGTTTATCATCAGGGTGGGCTGGCTACACCTTC. Protein product: CASSLSSGWAGYTF.